This entry features one T cell receptor beta chain sequence. Its specificity is not known. The sample comes from a study of blood T cells in healthy people across ages. Study observations and caveats: A roughly linear age-dependent decrease characterized TCR beta diversity per million T cells. The lack of PBMC sorting stopped any conclusive naive versus antigen-experienced comparison.

Healthy Caucasians from Russia aged about 6 to 90 served as donors. Trimming pared 1 base from V and 1 base from J, leaving 8 bases between. The CDR3 has 15 residues. Looked up from germline, CDR1 is MGHRA and CDR2 is YSYEKL. A second PCR, run for roughly 7 to 11 cycles, used a sample-barcoded 5' primer plus a J-beta primer mix. MiXCR was run by TCRdb on the 5' RACE reads, yielding one entry per CDR3 protein. The data contain around 400,000 distinct CDR3 sequences, 45% to 65% of them singletons. The source material was blood. The sequence was collected from a man between 60 and 75 years old in good health. The chain links TRBV4-1 to TRBJ1-5; no firm D call. CDR3 bases: TGCGCCAGCAGCCAAGTCGTGGCCAGCAATCAGCCCCAGCATTTT. Its translation is CASSQVVASNQPQHF.